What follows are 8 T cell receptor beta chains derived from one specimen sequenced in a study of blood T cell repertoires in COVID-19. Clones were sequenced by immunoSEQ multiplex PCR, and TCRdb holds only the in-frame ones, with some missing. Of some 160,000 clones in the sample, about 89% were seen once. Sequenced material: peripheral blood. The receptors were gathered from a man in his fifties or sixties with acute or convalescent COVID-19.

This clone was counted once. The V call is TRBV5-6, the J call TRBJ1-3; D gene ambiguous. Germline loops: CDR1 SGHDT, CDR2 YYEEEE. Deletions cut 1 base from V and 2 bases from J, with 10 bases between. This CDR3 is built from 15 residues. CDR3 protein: CASSLRAGTGNTIYF. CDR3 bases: TGTGCCAGCAGCTTGAGGGCCGGGACTGGAAACACCATATATTTT.

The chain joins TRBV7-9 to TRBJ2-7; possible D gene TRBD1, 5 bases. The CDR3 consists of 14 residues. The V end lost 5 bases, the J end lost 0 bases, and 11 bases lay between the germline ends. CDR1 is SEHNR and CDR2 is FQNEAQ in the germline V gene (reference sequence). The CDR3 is CASSPRQSSYEQYF. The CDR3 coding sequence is TGTGCCAGCAGCCCTAGACAGAGCTCCTACGAGCAGTACTTC.

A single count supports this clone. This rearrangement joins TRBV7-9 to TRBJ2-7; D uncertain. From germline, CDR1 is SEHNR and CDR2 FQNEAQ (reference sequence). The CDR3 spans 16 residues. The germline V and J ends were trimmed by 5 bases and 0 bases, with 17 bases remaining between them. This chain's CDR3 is CASSPWIGHSSYEQYF. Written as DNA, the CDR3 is TGTGCCAGCAGCCCGTGGATTGGTCACAGCTCCTACGAGCAGTACTTC. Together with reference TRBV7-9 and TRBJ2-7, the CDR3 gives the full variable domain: DTGVSQNPRHKITKRGQNVTFRCDPISEHNRLYWYRQTLGQGPEFLTYFQNEAQLEKSRLLSDRFSAERPKGSFSTLEIQRTEQGDSAMYLCASSPWIGHSSYEQYFGPGTRLTVT.

CDR3 residues: CASSLVGGFGDEQFF. The CDR3 region has the DNA TGCGCCAGCAGCTTGGTAGGGGGTTTTGGCGATGAGCAGTTCTTC. The chain employs TRBV5-1 and TRBJ2-1; TRBD1 is a possible D gene (6 bases). Trimming removed 0 bases from V and 8 bases from J, with 15 bases in between. CDR1 is SGHRS and CDR2 is YFSETQ in the germline V gene. This CDR3 has 15 amino acids.

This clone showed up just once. CDR3 loop: CASSRTGEYGYTF. DNA for the CDR3: TGTGCCAGCTCACGGACAGGGGAGTATGGCTACACCTTC. The gene calls are TRBV18 and TRBJ1-2, with 9 bases lining up with TRBD1. There are 13 residues in the CDR3. From germline, CDR1 is KGHSH and CDR2 LQKENI. Germline trimming cut 4 bases from V and 5 bases from J; bases unmatched to any gene: 2.

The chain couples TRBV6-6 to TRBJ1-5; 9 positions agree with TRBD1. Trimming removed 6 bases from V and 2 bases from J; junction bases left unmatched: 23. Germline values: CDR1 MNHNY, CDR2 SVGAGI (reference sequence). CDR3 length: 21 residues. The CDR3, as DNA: TGTGCCAGCAGCGATCCATTCGGGCGGAGGACAGGGGTTAGGGGCAATCAGCCCCAGCATTTT. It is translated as CASSDPFGRRTGVRGNQPQHF.

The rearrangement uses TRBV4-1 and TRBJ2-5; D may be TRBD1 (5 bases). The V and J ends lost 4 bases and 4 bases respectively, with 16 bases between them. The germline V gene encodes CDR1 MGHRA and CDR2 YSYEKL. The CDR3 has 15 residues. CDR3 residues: CASSPLGVPVETQYF. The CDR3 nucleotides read TGCGCCAGCAGCCCCCTAGGGGTACCCGTAGAGACCCAGTACTTC.

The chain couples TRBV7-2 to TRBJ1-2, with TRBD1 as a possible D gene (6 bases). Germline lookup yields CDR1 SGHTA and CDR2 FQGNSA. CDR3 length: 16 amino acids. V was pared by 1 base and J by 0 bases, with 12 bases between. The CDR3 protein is CASSLGGGGANYGYTF. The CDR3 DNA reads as TGTGCCAGCAGCTTAGGGGGAGGGGGAGCTAACTATGGCTACACCTTC.